The present TCR beta chain was sequenced within a study of blood T cell repertoires in COVID-19. The repertoire was sequenced with immunoSEQ multiplex PCR; TCRdb's copy has only in-frame clones and lacks some. This sample yields over 350,000 clones, of which around 90% are seen a single time; under 2% belongs to the top ten. The TCR was taken from a woman between 18 and 29 years old with acute COVID-19. Material for sequencing was PBMCs or T cells enriched from blood (not recorded which).

The CDR3, as DNA: TGTGCCAGCTCACCGCCGACTAGCGGGCTGACAGATACGCAGTATTTT. This gives the protein CASSPPTSGLTDTQYF. The chain has TRBV18 and TRBJ2-3; 10 bases line up with TRBD2. Germline V gene sequence: CDR1 KGHSH, CDR2 LQKENI. With 3 bases clipped from V and 3 bases from J, the junction kept 6 bases outside the gene matches. There are 16 residues in the CDR3.